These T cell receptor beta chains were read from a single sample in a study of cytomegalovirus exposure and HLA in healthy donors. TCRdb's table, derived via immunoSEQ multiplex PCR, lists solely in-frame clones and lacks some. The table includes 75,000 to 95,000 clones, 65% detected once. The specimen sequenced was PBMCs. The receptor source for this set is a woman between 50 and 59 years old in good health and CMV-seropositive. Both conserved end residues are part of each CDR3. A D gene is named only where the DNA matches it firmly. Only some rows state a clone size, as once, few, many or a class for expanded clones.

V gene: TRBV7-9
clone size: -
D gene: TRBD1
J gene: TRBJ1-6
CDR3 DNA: TGTGCCAGCAGCCCCACAGGGGATTCACCCCTCCACTTT
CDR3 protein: CASSPTGDSPLHF

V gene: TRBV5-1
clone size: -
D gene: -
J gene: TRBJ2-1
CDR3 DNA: TGCGCCAGCAGCCTCCCAGGGGGGAATGAGCAGTTCTTC
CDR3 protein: CASSLPGGNEQFF

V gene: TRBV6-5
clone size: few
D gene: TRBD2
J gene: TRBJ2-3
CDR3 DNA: TGTGCCAGCAGTTACCGGAGCGGGGGCACAGATACGCAGTATTTT
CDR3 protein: CASSYRSGGTDTQYF

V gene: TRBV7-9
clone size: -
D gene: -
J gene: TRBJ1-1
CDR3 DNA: TGTGCCAGCAGCCTCGCGAGCGGGACATCGAACACTGAAGCTTTCTTT
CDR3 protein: CASSLASGTSNTEAFF

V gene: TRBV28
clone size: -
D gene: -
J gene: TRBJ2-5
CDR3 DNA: TGTGCCAGCAGTTTCTTGGGGGGCCAAGAGACCCAGTACTTC
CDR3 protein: CASSFLGGQETQYF

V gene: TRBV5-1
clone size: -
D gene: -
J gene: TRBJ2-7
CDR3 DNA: TGCGCCAGCAGCTTGGGACTCCTACCCTCCTACGAGCAGTACTTC
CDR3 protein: CASSLGLLPSYEQYF

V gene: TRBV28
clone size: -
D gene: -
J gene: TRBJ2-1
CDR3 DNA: TGTGCCAGCAGTTTAGGTGGGTCTCGGGTCAATGAGCAGTTCTTC
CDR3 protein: CASSLGGSRVNEQFF

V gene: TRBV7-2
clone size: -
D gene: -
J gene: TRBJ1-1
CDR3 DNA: TGTGCCAGCAGCTTATTCCAGGAGGACACTGAAGCTTTCTTT
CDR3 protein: CASSLFQEDTEAFF

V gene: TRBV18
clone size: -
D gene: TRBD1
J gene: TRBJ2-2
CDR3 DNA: TGTGCCAGCTCACCTCCGGGACAGGGGACCACCGGGGAGCTGTTTTTT
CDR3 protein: CASSPPGQGTTGELFF

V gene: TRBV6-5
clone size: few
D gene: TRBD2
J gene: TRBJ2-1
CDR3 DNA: TGTGCCAGCAGTCGCCCGGGAGGGGGCAATGAGCAGTTCTTC
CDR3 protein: CASSRPGGGNEQFF

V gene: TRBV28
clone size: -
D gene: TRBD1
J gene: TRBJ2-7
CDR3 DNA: TGTGCCAGCAGTTTAATTCGAGAGTGGACAGGAGCCTACGAGCAGTACTTC
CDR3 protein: CASSLIREWTGAYEQYF

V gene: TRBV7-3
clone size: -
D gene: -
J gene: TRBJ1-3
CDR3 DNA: TGTGCCAGCAGCTTAAGGGTCGGCCCGCAGGGTCTTCTCAGAGACACCATATATTTT
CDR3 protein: CASSLRVGPQGLLRDTIYF

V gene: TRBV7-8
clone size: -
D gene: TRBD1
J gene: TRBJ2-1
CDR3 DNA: TGTGCCAGCAGCGTGGGACAGTGGCTATTCAATGAGCAGTTCTTC
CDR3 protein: CASSVGQWLFNEQFF

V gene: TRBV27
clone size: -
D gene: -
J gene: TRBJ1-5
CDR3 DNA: TGTGCCAGCAGTTTATTAAGCAACGGGGATCAGCCCCAGCATTTT
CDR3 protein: CASSLLSNGDQPQHF

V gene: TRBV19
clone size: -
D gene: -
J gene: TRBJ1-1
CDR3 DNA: TGTGCCAGTAGTATAGACGGCCGCAGGGCTGGCACTGAAGCTTTCTTT
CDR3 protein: CASSIDGRRAGTEAFF

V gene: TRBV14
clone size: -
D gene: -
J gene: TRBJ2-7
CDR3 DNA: TGTGCCAGCAGCCTAACCAGGGGTTCCGAGCAGTACTTC
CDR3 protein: CASSLTRGSEQYF

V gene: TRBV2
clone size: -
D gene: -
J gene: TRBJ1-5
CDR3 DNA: TGTGCCAGCACCGGAGGGGGGGTTACGGAACCCCAGCATTTT
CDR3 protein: CASTGGGVTEPQHF

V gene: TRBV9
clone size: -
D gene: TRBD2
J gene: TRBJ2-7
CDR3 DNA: TGTGCCAGCAGCGTAGAAGGGACTAGCGGATCCTACGAGCAGTACTTC
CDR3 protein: CASSVEGTSGSYEQYF

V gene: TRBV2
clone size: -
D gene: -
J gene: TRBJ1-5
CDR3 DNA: TGTGCCAGCAGTGACAAGACTTCTAATAGCAATCAGCCCCAGCATTTT
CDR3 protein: CASSDKTSNSNQPQHF

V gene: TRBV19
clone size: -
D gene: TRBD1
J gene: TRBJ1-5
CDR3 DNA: TGTGCCAGTACGCTTGGGACAGGGGTGAGCAATCAGCCCCAGCATTTT
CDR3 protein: CASTLGTGVSNQPQHF

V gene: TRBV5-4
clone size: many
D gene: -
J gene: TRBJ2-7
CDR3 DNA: TGTGCCAGCAGCTTGGCCGGGGACGAGCAGTACTTC
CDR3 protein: CASSLAGDEQYF

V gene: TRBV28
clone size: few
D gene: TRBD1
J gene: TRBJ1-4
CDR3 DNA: TGTGCCAGCAGTCCGAGGACAGGGGTCGTTGAAAAACTGTTTTTT
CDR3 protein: CASSPRTGVVEKLFF

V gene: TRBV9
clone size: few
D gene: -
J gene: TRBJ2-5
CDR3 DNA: TGTGCCAGCAGCCTACCAGACTTCCAAGAGACCCAGTACTTC
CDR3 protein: CASSLPDFQETQYF

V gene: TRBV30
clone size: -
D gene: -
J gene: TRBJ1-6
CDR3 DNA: TGTGCCTGGAGTGTGGCCGGGTACCCCGGAGGATCGCCCCTCCACTTT
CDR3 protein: CAWSVAGYPGGSPLHF

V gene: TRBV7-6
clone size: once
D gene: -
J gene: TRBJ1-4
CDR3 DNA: TGTGCCAGCAGCTTGGGGGGGTCGTCCTTTGCAACTAATGAAAAACTGTTTTTT
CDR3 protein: CASSLGGSSFATNEKLFF

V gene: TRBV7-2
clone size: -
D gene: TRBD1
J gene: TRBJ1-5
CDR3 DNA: TGTGCCAGCAGCCGGGACAGAGATCAGCCCCAGCATTTT
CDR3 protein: CASSRDRDQPQHF

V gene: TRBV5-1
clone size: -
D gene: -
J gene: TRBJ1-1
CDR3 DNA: TGCGCCAGCAGCCAGTCAGGGGTTACTGAAGCTTTCTTT
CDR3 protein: CASSQSGVTEAFF

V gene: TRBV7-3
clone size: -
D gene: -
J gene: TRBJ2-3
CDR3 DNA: TGTGCCAGCAGCTTAGAGGGTAACACAGATACGCAGTATTTT
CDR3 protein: CASSLEGNTDTQYF

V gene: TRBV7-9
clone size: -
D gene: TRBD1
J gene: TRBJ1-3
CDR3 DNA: TGTGCCAGCAGTCGGGACAGCTCTGGAAACACCATATATTTT
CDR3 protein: CASSRDSSGNTIYF

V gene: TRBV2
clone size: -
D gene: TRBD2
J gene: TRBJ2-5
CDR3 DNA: TGTGCCAGTGGGACTAGCGGCCAAGAGACCCAGTACTTC
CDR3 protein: CASGTSGQETQYF

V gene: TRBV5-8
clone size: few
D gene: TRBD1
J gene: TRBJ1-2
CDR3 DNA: TGTGCCAGCAGCTTTGGGACAGGGGAGAACTATGGCTACACCTTC
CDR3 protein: CASSFGTGENYGYTF

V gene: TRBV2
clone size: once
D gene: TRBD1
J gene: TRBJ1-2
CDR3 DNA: TGTGCCAGCAGGGCTGGGACAGGCGATGTTTATGGCTACACCTTC
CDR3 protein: CASRAGTGDVYGYTF

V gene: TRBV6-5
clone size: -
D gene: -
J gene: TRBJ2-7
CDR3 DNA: TGTGCCAGCAGCTACCAACAGGGTCCCTCCTACGAGCAGTACTTC
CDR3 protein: CASSYQQGPSYEQYF

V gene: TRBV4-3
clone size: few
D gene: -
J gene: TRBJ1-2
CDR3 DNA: TGCGCCAGCAGCCAAGATCTGTCCGGAATATCTCGCGGTGGCTACACCTTC
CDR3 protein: CASSQDLSGISRGGYTF

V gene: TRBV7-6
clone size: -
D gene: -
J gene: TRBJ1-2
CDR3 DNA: TGTGCCAGCAGCTTAAGTCCAGGCAACTATGGCTACACCTTC
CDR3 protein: CASSLSPGNYGYTF

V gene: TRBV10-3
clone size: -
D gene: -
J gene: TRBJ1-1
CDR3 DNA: TGTGCCATCAGTGAGTCAGCGGAGGCTGAAGCTTTCTTT
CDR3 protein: CAISESAEAEAFF

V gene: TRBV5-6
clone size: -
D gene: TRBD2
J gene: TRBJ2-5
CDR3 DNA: TGTGCCAGCAGCTTGGGGTGGGGGGGAGAGACCCAGTACTTC
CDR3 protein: CASSLGWGGETQYF

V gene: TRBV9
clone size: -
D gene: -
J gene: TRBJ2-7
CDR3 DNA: TGTGCCAGCAGTTACTCTGGGAGCGACGAGCAGTACTTC
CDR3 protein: CASSYSGSDEQYF

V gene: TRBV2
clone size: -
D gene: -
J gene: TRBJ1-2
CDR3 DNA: TGTGCCAGCAGTGAAGAAATCGTGAACTATGGCTACACCTTC
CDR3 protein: CASSEEIVNYGYTF

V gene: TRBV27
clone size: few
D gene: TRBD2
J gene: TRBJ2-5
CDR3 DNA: TGTGCCAGCAAGGCTAGCGGGAGCCAAGAGACCCAGTACTTC
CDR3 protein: CASKASGSQETQYF

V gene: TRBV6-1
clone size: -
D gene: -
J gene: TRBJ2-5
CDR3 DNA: TGTGCCAGCAGTGCCACGATGAGAGAGACCCAGTACTTC
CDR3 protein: CASSATMRETQYF

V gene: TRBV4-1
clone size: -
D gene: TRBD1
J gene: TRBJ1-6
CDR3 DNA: TGCGCCAGCAGCAATTCCCGGGACAGGAATTCACCCCTCCACTTT
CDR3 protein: CASSNSRDRNSPLHF

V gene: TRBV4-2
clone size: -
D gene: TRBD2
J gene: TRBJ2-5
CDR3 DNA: TGTGCCAGCGCGGGAACTAGCGGGTACCAAGAGACCCAGTACTTC
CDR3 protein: CASAGTSGYQETQYF

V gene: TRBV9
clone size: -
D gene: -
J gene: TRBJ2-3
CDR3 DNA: TGTGCCAGCAGCGTAGGGTTCGGTGGCACAGATACGCAGTATTTT
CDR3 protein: CASSVGFGGTDTQYF

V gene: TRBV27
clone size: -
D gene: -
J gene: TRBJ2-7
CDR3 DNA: TGTGCCAGCAGTGGAACAGGTCGGGGAGGCCACGAGCAGTACTTC
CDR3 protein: CASSGTGRGGHEQYF

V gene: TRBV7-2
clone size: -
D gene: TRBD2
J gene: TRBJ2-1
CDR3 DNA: TGTGCCAGCAGGGGCGGGGGGGTCGGAAATGAGCAGTTCTTC
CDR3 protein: CASRGGGVGNEQFF

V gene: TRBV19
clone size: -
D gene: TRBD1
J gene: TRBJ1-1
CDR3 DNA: TGTGCCAGTAGTATTAGCTTTGGGACAGGGGACACTGAAGCTTTCTTT
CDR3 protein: CASSISFGTGDTEAFF

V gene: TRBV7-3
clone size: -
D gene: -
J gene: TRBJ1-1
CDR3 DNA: TGTGCCAGCAGGTCCGCGTCGGGGAATGAAGCTTTCTTT
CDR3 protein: CASRSASGNEAFF

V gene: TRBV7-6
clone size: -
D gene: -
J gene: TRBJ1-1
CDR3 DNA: TGTGCCAGCAGCTTAGGGGGGCCGAGTACTGAAGCTTTCTTT
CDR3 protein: CASSLGGPSTEAFF